This T cell receptor beta chain was captured in a study of shared clonotypes between healthy human individuals. Study-level results: Sorted-subset sequencing, rarefaction showed, was incomplete despite large depth. Clonotypes not shared had lower generation probabilities than those common to all four donors.

This clone was seen a handful of times. Its target is not known. This table comes from immunoSEQ multiplex PCR, and its TCRdb copy is limited to in-frame clones, with some not included. The sample yields 550,000 to 800,000 clones, roughly 70% seen once. The sequencing sample was made of memory CD4+ T cells sorted from blood. Subset: CD45RA-negative fraction. This clonotype was sampled from a young woman in good health.

CDR3 DNA: TGCGCCAGCAGCTTCACAGCGGTCACTGAAGCTTTCTTT. Its protein product is CASSFTAVTEAFF. The chain recombines TRBV5-1 with TRBJ1-1, with D hard to call. V was cut by 2 bases and J by 4 bases, with 9 bases left in between. The germline V gene has CDR1 SGHRS and CDR2 YFSETQ. The CDR3 loop spans 13 amino acids.